These 30 T cell receptor beta chains came from one sample sequenced in a study of T cell repertoires in cytomegalovirus infection. MiXCR was run by TCRdb on the reads, yielding one entry per CDR3 protein. The sample has 510,000 or so distinct CDR3 sequences, approximately 25% seen once. Sample: PBMCs. Every receptor here comes from a human donor in good health (CMV status not recorded). Some clones in this sample may be carry-over from other donors' samples.

The chain couples TRBV14 to TRBJ2-1; the match to TRBD2 covers 12 bases. This CDR3 has 19 residues. Germline lookup yields CDR1 SGHDN and CDR2 FVKESK. J was trimmed by 6 bases and V by 4 bases; bases with no gene match: 16. The CDR3 loop reads CASSRAGLAGNTRGNEQFF. The CDR3 DNA sequence: TGTGCCAGCAGCCGCGCTGGACTAGCGGGGAATACTAGGGGCAATGAGCAGTTCTTC.

The chain employs TRBV5-1 and TRBJ2-2; 11 bases are a match to TRBD2. In germline, CDR1 is SGHRS, CDR2 YFSETQ. J lost 6 bases, V lost 3 bases, and 4 bases had no gene match. This CDR3 comprises 15 residues. The CDR3 here is CASSSRLAGPGELFF. The CDR3 nucleotides read TGCGCCAGCAGCTCCCGACTAGCGGGACCCGGGGAGCTGTTTTTT.

This clonotype appeared many times. The chain recombines TRBV7-2 with TRBJ2-3; 7 bases align to TRBD2. This CDR3 is 15 amino acids long. Germline assignment: CDR1 SGHTA and CDR2 FQGNSA. Trimming cost V 5 bases and J 3 bases; bases outside gene matches: 8. The CDR3 coding sequence is TGTGCCAGCAGCCTCGGTGCGGGAGCGACAGATACGCAGTATTTT. This encodes CASSLGAGATDTQYF.

The gene calls are TRBV7-9 and TRBJ2-3; the D call may be TRBD1 or TRBD2 (5 bases each). Germline CDR1 is SEHNR and CDR2 is FQNEAQ (reference sequence). Trimming took off 1 base at V and 0 bases at J, with 8 bases between the two ends. There are 15 residues in the CDR3. The chain's CDR3 is CASSLVGDSTDTQYF. The DNA for the CDR3 is TGTGCCAGCAGCTTAGTGGGGGATAGCACAGATACGCAGTATTTT.

This clonotype showed up just a few times. This chain uses TRBV6-2 or TRBV6-3 with TRBJ1-5; possible D gene TRBD1, 6 bases. The CDR3 is 16 residues long. The germline V gene encodes CDR1 MNHEY and CDR2 SVGEGT. Trimming shortened V by 5 bases and J by 4 bases, and 18 bases separated the two germline ends. This CDR3 is CASSDPQGTANQPQHF. The DNA of the CDR3 is TGTGCCAGCAGTGACCCCCAGGGGACGGCAAATCAGCCCCAGCATTTT.

This clonotype was seen a few times. The V gene is TRBV10-2, the J gene TRBJ2-1; tentatively, D is TRBD1 or TRBD2 (5 bases each). Trimming stripped 6 bases from V and 5 bases from J, with 20 bases between. Germline V gene data show CDR1 as WSHSY and CDR2 as SAAADI. The CDR3 contains 16 residues. This CDR3 is CASRGRPNTRNNEQFF. The CDR3 DNA sequence: TGCGCCAGCAGGGGACGTCCGAACACTCGGAACAATGAGCAGTTCTTC.

Of note for this clonotype: One end of the junction varies from germline; a read error may be responsible. This sequence joins TRBV7-7 and TRBJ2-2; D is unresolved. This CDR3 spans 15 amino acids. Germline V gene lookup returns CDR1 SSHAT and CDR2 FNYEAQ (reference sequence). CDR3: CASSQDDVNTGELFF. CDR3 nucleotide sequence: TGTGCTAGCAGCCAGGACGATGTGAACACCGGGGAGCTGTTTTTT.

This clonotype was detected a few times. The genes are TRBV7-2 and TRBJ2-2; no definite D call. There are 12 residues in the CDR3. V lost 3 bases to trimming and J lost 6 bases, with 5 bases between them. Germline V gene lookup returns CDR1 SGHTA and CDR2 FQGNSA. CDR3 region: CASSFNPGELFF. The CDR3 DNA follows: TGTGCCAGCAGCTTTAATCCCGGGGAGCTGTTTTTT.

V is TRBV29-1 and J is TRBJ2-7; no definite D call. This CDR3 has 11 residues. In germline, CDR1 is SQVTM, CDR2 ANQGSEA. The germline V and J ends were trimmed by 4 bases and 2 bases, with 6 bases remaining between them. CDR3 sequence: CSVGATYEQYF. The CDR3 DNA reads TGCAGCGTTGGGGCCACCTACGAGCAGTACTTC.

The CDR3 region is CASKPTGPQSKNTIYF. In nucleotides, the CDR3 is TGTGCCAGCAAACCGACCGGGCCTCAGTCGAAAAACACCATATATTTT. The V call is TRBV19, the J call TRBJ1-3; D is unresolved. The V gene's germline CDR1 is LNHDA and CDR2 SQIVND (reference sequence). CDR3 length: 16 amino acids. V lost 9 bases and J lost 6, with 24 bases in between.

The chain uses TRBV25-1 and TRBJ2-5; a possible D gene is TRBD1 (5 bases). Per the germline V gene, CDR1 is MGHDK and CDR2 is SYGVNS. With 0 bases removed from V and 4 bases from J, the gap between germline ends came to 12 bases. This CDR3 is built from 15 residues. In DNA form, the CDR3 reads TGTGCCAGCAGTGAATACCTCGGACAAGCAGAGACCCAGTACTTC. The encoded protein is CASSEYLGQAETQYF.

The chain links TRBV20-1 to TRBJ2-2; D unclear. Between the trimmed V and J ends, which lost 3 bases and 3 bases, there was a span of 8 bases. Germline assignment: CDR1 DFQATT and CDR2 SNEGSKA (reference sequence). This CDR3 comprises 13 residues. The CDR3 region is CSASRTDTGELFF. The CDR3 DNA follows: TGCAGTGCTAGTCGTACAGACACCGGGGAGCTGTTTTTT.

This chain connects TRBV12-3 or TRBV12-4 to TRBJ1-1, with 9 positions matching TRBD1. There are 16 residues in the CDR3. V was pared by 6 bases and J by 1 base, with 9 bases of the junction left unmatched. CDR3 DNA sequence: TGTGCCAGCAGCCGAGGTGGGGGACAGGGGAACACTGAAGCTTTCTTT. As protein: CASSRGGGQGNTEAFF.

The rearrangement uses TRBV27 and TRBJ2-3; unclear D gene. Germline V gene sequence: CDR1 MNHEY, CDR2 SMNVEV (reference sequence). This CDR3 is built from 12 residues. V was clipped by 6 bases and J by 5 bases, with 9 bases between them. This chain's CDR3 is CASSMLGDTQYF. CDR3 nucleotide sequence: TGTGCCAGCAGCATGCTAGGAGATACGCAGTATTTT.

This clonotype was observed a few times. The chain couples TRBV6-6 to TRBJ2-7; D is undetermined. V was cut by 6 bases and J by 1 base, with 13 bases left in between. Germline lookup yields CDR1 MNHNY and CDR2 SVGAGI (reference sequence). CDR3 size: 14 residues. The CDR3 DNA reads TGTGCCAGCAGAGTCCTAAGTGGGTCCTACGAGCAGTACGTC. The encoded protein is CASRVLSGSYEQYV.

CDR3 in amino acids: CSAIGTSGRAKYTQYF. CDR3 sequence (DNA): TGCAGTGCTATAGGGACTAGCGGGAGGGCCAAGTATACGCAGTATTTT. This chain links TRBV20-1 with TRBJ2-3; 16 bases fit TRBD2. The J segment lost 7 bases and the V segment lost 4 bases, leaving 8 bases of the junction unmatched. Germline CDR1 DFQATT, CDR2 SNEGSKA (reference sequence). The CDR3 contains 16 residues.

This chain uses TRBV7-6 with TRBJ2-1; 10 bases match TRBD1. The CDR3 consists of 14 residues. CDR1 is SGHVS and CDR2 is FNYEAQ in the germline V gene. V was clipped by 6 bases and J by 5 bases; unmatched bases: 4. CDR3 residues: CASREDRGHNEQFF. For the CDR3, the DNA is TGTGCCAGCAGGGAAGACAGGGGGCACAATGAGCAGTTCTTC.

This clonotype was found many times. The chain has TRBV7-2 and TRBJ2-2; 11 positions match TRBD2. Germline values: CDR1 SGHTA, CDR2 FQGNSA. The CDR3 has 16 residues. V was pared by 7 bases and J by 0 bases, with 4 bases of the junction left unmatched. The CDR3 DNA is TGTGCCAGCAAGACTAGCGGGAACCCGAACACCGGGGAGCTGTTTTTT. It codes for CASKTSGNPNTGELFF.

The table lists this clonotype with a few counts. The chain is built from TRBV4-3 and TRBJ2-1; 7 bases match TRBD1. Germline assignment: CDR1 LGHNA and CDR2 YSLEER. After removal of 0 bases from V and 4 bases from J, the junction contained 3 bases not matched to a gene. CDR3 length equals 15 residues. CDR3 region: CASSQDRGQYNEQFF. Here the CDR3 DNA reads TGCGCCAGCAGCCAAGATAGGGGACAGTACAATGAGCAGTTCTTC.

This rearrangement joins TRBV28 to TRBJ2-1, with 10 positions matching TRBD2. The CDR3 is 17 amino acids. J was trimmed by 2 bases and V by 6 bases; bases with no gene match: 10. In germline, CDR1 is MDHEN, CDR2 SYDVKM. The DNA of the CDR3 is TGTGCCAGCAGCCTAGCGGGAGTTGGTCGGACCTACAATGAGCAGTTCTTC. Amino acids: CASSLAGVGRTYNEQFF.

The chain is built from TRBV10-3 and TRBJ2-7, with 9 bases that match TRBD1. This CDR3 region has 13 residues. Trimming at V came to 6 bases and at J to 0 bases, leaving 0 bases not matched to a gene. Per germline, CDR1 ENHRY and CDR2 SYGVKD. DNA of the CDR3: TGTGCCATCAGGGGACAGGGCTCCTACGAGCAGTACGTC. Translation: CAIRGQGSYEQYV.

This clonotype was observed once. The gene calls are TRBV2 and TRBJ2-5; D gene unclear. V lost 4 bases and J 4 bases, leaving 7 bases between the germline ends. Germline V gene data show CDR1 as SNHLY and CDR2 as FYNNEI. This CDR3 is 12 amino acids long. The CDR3 reads CASSVRRETQYF. CDR3 coding DNA: TGTGCCAGCAGTGTAAGGCGAGAGACCCAGTACTTC.

Ten or more counts support this clonotype. This chain connects TRBV7-2 to TRBJ2-1; possibly TRBD2 for D (5 bases). The CDR3 is 16 amino acids. Per germline, CDR1 SGHTA and CDR2 FQGNSA. The V end lost 1 base, the J end lost 3 bases, and 13 bases lay between the germline ends. CDR3 loop: CASSLVTGWVYNEQFF. The CDR3 coding sequence is TGTGCCAGCAGCTTAGTAACGGGGTGGGTCTACAATGAGCAGTTCTTC.

V gene TRBV19 combines with J gene TRBJ2-3; 10 positions match TRBD2. Germline lookup yields CDR1 LNHDA and CDR2 SQIVND (reference sequence). V lost 3 bases to trimming and J lost 5 bases; unmatched junction nucleotides: 5. This CDR3 has 15 amino acids. CDR3 sequence: CASSIGRLAGDTQYF. The CDR3 coding sequence is TGTGCCAGTAGTATCGGACGACTAGCGGGAGATACGCAGTATTTT.

This clonotype was picked up many times. The rearrangement links TRBV7-2 to TRBJ2-1, with 7 nucleotides matching TRBD2. CDR1 is SGHTA, CDR2 FQGNSA, per germline. V lost 5 bases to trimming and J lost 4 bases; unmatched junction nucleotides: 5. The CDR3 sequence is 14 residues long. CDR3 sequence reads: CASSLPRGYNEQFF. The DNA of the CDR3 is TGTGCCAGCAGCCTCCCGCGGGGGTACAATGAGCAGTTCTTC.

This clonotype was detected ten times or more. The rearrangement joins TRBV12-3 or TRBV12-4 to TRBJ1-2, with a tentative D call TRBD1 (5 bases). V gave up 6 bases and J gave up 5 bases, with 16 bases separating them. The CDR3 contains 14 residues. For the CDR3, the DNA is TGTGCCAGCAGCCGGGGGGTACCTTCGTATGGCTACACCTTC. It is translated as CASSRGVPSYGYTF.

The chain carries TRBV12-3 or TRBV12-4 and TRBJ1-1; 11 bases are shared with TRBD1. The J segment lost 4 bases and the V segment lost 6 bases, leaving 4 bases of the junction unmatched. This CDR3 spans 14 amino acids. The CDR3 is CASRGTGGFTEAFF. The CDR3 DNA follows: TGTGCCAGCAGAGGGACAGGGGGTTTCACTGAAGCTTTCTTT.

The sample holds a few counts of this clonotype. The rearrangement links TRBV19 to TRBJ1-2; 10 bases map to TRBD1. Per the germline V gene, CDR1 is LNHDA and CDR2 is SQIVND (reference sequence). V lost 6 bases to trimming and J lost 2 bases; unmatched junction nucleotides: 6. The CDR3 is 15 residues long. CDR3 nucleotide sequence: TGTGCCAGTAGAGTGGACAGGGGGGGGAACTATGGCTACACCTTC. Translation: CASRVDRGGNYGYTF.

This clonotype has more than one count but fewer than ten. The chain has TRBV2 and TRBJ1-5; perhaps TRBD1 as D (5 bases). The CDR3 runs to 13 residues. With 7 bases removed from V and 5 bases from J, the gap between germline ends came to 12 bases. CDR1 is SNHLY and CDR2 is FYNNEI in the germline V gene. CDR3 DNA: TGTGCCAGCAATTGGGGCAGGGATCAGCCCCAGCATTTT. The encoded protein is CASNWGRDQPQHF.

In this sample, this clonotype turned up many times. The V call is TRBV7-2, the J call TRBJ2-7; D is unclear. Germline V gene data show CDR1 as SGHTA and CDR2 as FQGNSA. The V and J ends lost 1 base and 4 bases respectively, with 20 bases between them. The CDR3 has 17 amino acids. The CDR3 DNA is TGTGCCAGCAGCTTAGAGGGCGGTACTCACCCACTTTACGAGCAGTACTTC. Translating it yields CASSLEGGTHPLYEQYF.